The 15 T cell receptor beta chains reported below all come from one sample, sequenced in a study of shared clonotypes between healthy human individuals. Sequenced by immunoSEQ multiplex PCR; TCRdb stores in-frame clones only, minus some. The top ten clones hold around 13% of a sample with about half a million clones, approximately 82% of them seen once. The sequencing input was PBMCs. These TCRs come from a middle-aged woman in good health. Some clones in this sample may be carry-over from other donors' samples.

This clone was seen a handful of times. The CDR3 loop reads CASSRRQGQETQYF. CDR3 bases: TGTGCCAGCAGCCGGAGACAGGGCCAAGAGACCCAGTACTTC. The chain recombines TRBV28 with TRBJ2-5, with 7 positions matching TRBD1. V trimming: 6 bases; J trimming: 1 base; junction bases outside the gene matches: 5. CDR1 MDHEN and CDR2 SYDVKM come from the germline V gene. The length of the CDR3 is 14 residues.

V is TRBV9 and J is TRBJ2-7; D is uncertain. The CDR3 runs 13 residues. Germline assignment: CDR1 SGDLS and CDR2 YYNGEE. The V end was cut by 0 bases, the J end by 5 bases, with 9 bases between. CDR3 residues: CASSVGARDEQYF. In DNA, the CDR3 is TGTGCCAGCAGCGTAGGGGCTAGGGACGAGCAGTACTTC.

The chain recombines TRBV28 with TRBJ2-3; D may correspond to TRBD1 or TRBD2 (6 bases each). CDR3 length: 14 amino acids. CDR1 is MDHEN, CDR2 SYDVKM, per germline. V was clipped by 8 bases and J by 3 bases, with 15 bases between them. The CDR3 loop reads CASHKGGRTDTQYF. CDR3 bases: TGTGCCAGCCACAAAGGGGGGAGGACAGATACGCAGTATTTT.

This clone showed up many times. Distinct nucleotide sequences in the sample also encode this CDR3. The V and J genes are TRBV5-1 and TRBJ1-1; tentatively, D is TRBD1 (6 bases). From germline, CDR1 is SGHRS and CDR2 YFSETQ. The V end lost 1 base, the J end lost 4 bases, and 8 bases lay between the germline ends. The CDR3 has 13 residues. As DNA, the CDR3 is TGCGCCAGCAGCTTGAGGGGGGGCACTGAAGCTTTCTTT. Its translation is CASSLRGGTEAFF.

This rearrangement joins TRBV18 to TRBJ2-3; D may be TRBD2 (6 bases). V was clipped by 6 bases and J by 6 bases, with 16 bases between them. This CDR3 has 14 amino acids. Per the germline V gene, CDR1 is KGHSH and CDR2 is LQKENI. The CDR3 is CASSPERGTDTQYF. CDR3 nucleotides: TGTGCCAGCTCTCCGGAACGGGGGACTGATACGCAGTATTTT.

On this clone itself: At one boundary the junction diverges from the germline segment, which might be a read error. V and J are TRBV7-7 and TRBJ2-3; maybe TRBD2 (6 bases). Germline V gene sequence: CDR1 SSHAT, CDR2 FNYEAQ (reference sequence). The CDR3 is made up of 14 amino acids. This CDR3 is CASSSIGGGDTQYF. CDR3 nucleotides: TGTGCTAGCAGCTCAATTGGGGGAGGAGATACGCAGTATTTT.

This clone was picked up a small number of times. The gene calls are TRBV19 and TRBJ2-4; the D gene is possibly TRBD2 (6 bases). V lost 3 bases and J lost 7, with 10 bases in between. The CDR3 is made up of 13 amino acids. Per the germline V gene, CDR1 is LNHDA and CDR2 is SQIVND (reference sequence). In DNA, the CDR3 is TGTGCCAGTAGTATGGTGACTAGTAACATTCAGTACTTC. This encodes CASSMVTSNIQYF.

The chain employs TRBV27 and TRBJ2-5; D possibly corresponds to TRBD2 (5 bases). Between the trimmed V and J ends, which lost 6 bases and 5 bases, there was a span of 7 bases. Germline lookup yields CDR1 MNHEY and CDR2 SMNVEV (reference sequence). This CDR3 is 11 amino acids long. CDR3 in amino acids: CASRREETQYF. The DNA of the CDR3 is TGTGCCAGCAGAAGGGAGGAGACCCAGTACTTC.

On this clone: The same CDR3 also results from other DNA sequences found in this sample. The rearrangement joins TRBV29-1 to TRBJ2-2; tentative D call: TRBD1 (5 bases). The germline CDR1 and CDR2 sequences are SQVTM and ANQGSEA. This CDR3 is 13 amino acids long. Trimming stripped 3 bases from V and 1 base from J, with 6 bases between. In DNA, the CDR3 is TGCAGCGTTGATGGACAGAACACCGGGGAGCTGTTTTTT. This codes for CSVDGQNTGELFF.

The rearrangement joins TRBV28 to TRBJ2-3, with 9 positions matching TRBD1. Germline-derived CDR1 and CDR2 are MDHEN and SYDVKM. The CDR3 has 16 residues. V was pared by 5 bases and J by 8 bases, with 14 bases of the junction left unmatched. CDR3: CASSHRTGAGDLTQYF. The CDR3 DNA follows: TGTGCCAGCAGTCACCGGACAGGGGCGGGAGATCTTACGCAGTATTTT.

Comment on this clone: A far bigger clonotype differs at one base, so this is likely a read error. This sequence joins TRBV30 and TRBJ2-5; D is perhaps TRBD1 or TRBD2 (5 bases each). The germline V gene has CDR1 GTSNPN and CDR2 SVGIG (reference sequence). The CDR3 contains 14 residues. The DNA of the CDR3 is TGTGCCTGGAGTGTAATCGGCAACCTTGGGACCCGGTACTTC. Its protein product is CAWSVIGNLGTRYF.

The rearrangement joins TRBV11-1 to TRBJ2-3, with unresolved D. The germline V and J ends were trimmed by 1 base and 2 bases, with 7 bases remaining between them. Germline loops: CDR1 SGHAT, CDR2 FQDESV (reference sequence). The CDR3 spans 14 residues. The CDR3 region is CASSLEAATDTQYF. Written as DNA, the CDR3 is TGTGCCAGCAGCTTAGAGGCAGCCACAGATACGCAGTATTTT.

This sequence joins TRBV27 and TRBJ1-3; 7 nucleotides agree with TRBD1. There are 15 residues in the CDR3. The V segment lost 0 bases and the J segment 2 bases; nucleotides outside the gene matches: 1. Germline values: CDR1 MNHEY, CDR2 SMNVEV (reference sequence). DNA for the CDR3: TGTGCCAGCAGTTTATCAGGGGGCCCTGGAAACACCATATATTTT. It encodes CASSLSGGPGNTIYF.

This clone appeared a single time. CDR3 region: CASSRGGEGIYEQYF. The CDR3 DNA follows: TGTGCCAGCAGCAGGGGAGGTGAGGGGATCTACGAGCAGTACTTC. The rearrangement uses TRBV5-6 and TRBJ2-7; tentatively, D is TRBD2 (6 bases). The CDR3 extends over 15 amino acids. The ends were cut back, 4 bases at V and 3 bases at J, with 17 bases in the middle. Germline values: CDR1 SGHDT, CDR2 YYEEEE. Using reference TRBV5-6 and TRBJ2-7 for the parts outside the CDR3, the full variable domain is DAGVTQSPTHLIKTRGQQVTLRCSPKSGHDTVSWYQQALGQGPQFIFQYYEEEERQRGNFPDRFSGHQFPNYSSELNVNALLLGDSALYLCASSRGGEGIYEQYFGPGTRLTVT.

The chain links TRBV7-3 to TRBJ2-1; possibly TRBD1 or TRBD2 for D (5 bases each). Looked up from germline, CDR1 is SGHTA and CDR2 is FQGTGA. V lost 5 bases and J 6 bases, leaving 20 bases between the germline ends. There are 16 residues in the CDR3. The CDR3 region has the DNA TGTGCCAGCAGCGAGGGGTCTCCGTGGGGTGCCAATGAGCAGTTCTTC. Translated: CASSEGSPWGANEQFF. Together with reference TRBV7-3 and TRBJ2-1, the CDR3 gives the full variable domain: GAGVSQTPSNKVTEKGKYVELRCDPISGHTALYWYRQSLGQGPEFLIYFQGTGAADDSGLPNDRFFAVRPEGSVSTLKIQRTERGDSAVYLCASSEGSPWGANEQFFGPGTRLTVL.